This TCR beta chain originates from a study of shared clonotypes between healthy human individuals. The CDR3 runs 15 residues. Deletions cut 4 bases from V and 5 bases from J, with 15 bases between. From germline, CDR1 is SGHTA and CDR2 FQGTGA. Generated by immunoSEQ multiplex PCR, the TCRdb table keeps only in-frame clones and is missing some. The sample lists millions of clones, 93% occurring once. This sequence was found in a man younger than 30 in good health. Some clones in this sample may be carry-over from other donors' samples. What was sequenced was naive CD4+ T cells from PBMCs. The subset was: CD45RA+ positively selected. The gene calls are TRBV7-3 and TRBJ2-1; D is possibly TRBD2 (7 bases). The CDR3 region is CASSWGGIADNEQFF. In nucleotides, the CDR3 is TGTGCCAGCAGCTGGGGGGGCATAGCAGACAATGAGCAGTTCTTC.